These 4 T cell receptor beta chains were all obtained from the same sample, sequenced in a study of blood T cell repertoires in COVID-19. The repertoire was sequenced with immunoSEQ multiplex PCR; TCRdb's copy has only in-frame clones and lacks some. The sample carries more than 250,000 clones, more than 75% recorded once. The specimen was peripheral blood. Receptor source: a man aged 50 to 59 with active or convalescent COVID-19.

The chain combines TRBV2 with TRBJ2-5, with D tentatively TRBD2 (6 bases). CDR3 length: 14 amino acids. The V end lost 4 bases, the J end lost 5 bases, and 14 bases lay between the germline ends. Germline V gives CDR1 SNHLY, CDR2 FYNNEI. The CDR3 DNA follows: TGTGCCAGCAGTGTTTCTAGCGTTGTGGAGACCCAGTACTTC. It yields the protein CASSVSSVVETQYF. Based on the CDR3 plus reference TRBV2 and TRBJ2-5, the full variable domain is EPEVTQTPSHQVTQMGQEVILRCVPISNHLYFYWYRQILGQKVEFLVSFYNNEISEKSEIFDDQFSVERPDGSNFTLKIRSTKLEDSAMYFCASSVSSVVETQYFGPGTRLLVL.

The table lists this clone with a count of one. The genes are TRBV2 and TRBJ1-5; the match to TRBD1 covers 7 bases. J gave up 0 bases and V 4 bases, and 3 bases lay outside the gene matches. The CDR3 is 15 amino acids. In germline, CDR1 is SNHLY, CDR2 FYNNEI. The CDR3 loop is CASSGDSPSNQPQHF. In DNA form, the CDR3 reads TGTGCCAGCAGTGGGGACAGCCCTAGCAATCAGCCCCAGCATTTT.

The chain has TRBV6-5 and TRBJ1-5, with 7 bases lining up with TRBD1. Germline CDR1 is MNHEY and CDR2 is SVGAGI. V lost 6 bases and J lost 3; bases outside the gene matches: 8. The CDR3 sequence is 15 residues long. CDR3 residues: CASRGPTGANQPQHF. The CDR3 DNA sequence: TGTGCCAGCAGAGGGCCTACAGGGGCCAATCAGCCCCAGCATTTT.

The CDR3 loop is CASSLLAGGLGLREQYF. The CDR3 bases are TGTGCCAGCAGTTTACTAGCGGGAGGCCTCGGGTTGCGCGAGCAGTACTTC. This sequence joins TRBV28 and TRBJ2-7; the match to TRBD2 covers 11 bases. The CDR3 has 17 residues. CDR1 and CDR2 (germline): MDHEN, SYDVKM. V lost 2 bases to trimming and J lost 6 bases; unmatched junction nucleotides: 12.